This T cell receptor beta chain is drawn from a study of cytomegalovirus exposure and HLA in healthy donors. Across the whole study: From about 179 million T cells, an earlier analysis saw 90 million to 130 million unique TCR beta sequences.

The V and J ends lost 4 bases and 4 bases respectively, with 11 bases between them. The germline V gene encodes CDR1 KGHSH and CDR2 LQKENI. This CDR3 is built from 14 residues. This PCR relied on a set of 60 Vbeta primers and 13 Jbeta primers. Sequencing used immunoSEQ multiplex PCR; TCRdb keeps in-frame clones, though not all of them. The sample holds around 130,000 clones; 65% to 80% are singletons and the top ten take about 0.94%. The sequence came from a human donor in good health. The rearrangement uses TRBV18 and TRBJ1-5; D possibly corresponds to TRBD1 (6 bases). What was sequenced was PBMCs. The CDR3 DNA sequence: TGTGCCAGCTCACAAGGACAGCGGAATCAGCCCCAGCATTTT. Its translation is CASSQGQRNQPQHF.